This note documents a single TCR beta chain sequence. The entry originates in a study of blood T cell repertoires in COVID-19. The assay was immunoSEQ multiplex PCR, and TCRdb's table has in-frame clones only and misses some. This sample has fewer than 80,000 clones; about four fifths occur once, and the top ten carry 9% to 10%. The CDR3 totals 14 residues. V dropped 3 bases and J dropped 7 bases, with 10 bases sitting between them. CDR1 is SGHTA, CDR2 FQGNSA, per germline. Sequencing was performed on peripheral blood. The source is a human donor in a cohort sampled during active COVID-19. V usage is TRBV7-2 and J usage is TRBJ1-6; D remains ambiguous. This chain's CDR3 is CASSFSDKNSPLHF. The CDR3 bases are TGTGCCAGCAGCTTCAGTGACAAGAATTCACCCCTCCACTTT.